The 30 T cell receptor beta chains presented below share a single source sample, sequenced in a study of blood T cell repertoires in COVID-19. Using immunoSEQ multiplex PCR, the repertoire was profiled, and TCRdb retains in-frame clones only, with some absent. The sample shows about 59,000 clones, 65% to 80% of them seen only once. Sample: peripheral blood. The receptors here all came from a man between 60 and 75 years old with acute or convalescent COVID-19.

This clone was seen a few times. The V call is TRBV24-1, the J call TRBJ1-1; no definite D call. V was pared by 3 bases and J by 4 bases, with 2 bases between. Germline V lookup: CDR1 KGHDR, CDR2 SFDVKD. This CDR3 spans 11 amino acids. The CDR3 loop reads CATSDRTEAFF. The CDR3 nucleotides are TGTGCCACCAGTGATCGCACTGAAGCTTTCTTT.

J is TRBJ2-3 and V is TRBV2, with D maybe TRBD2 (6 bases). V lost 6 bases and J lost 1, with 11 bases in between. Germline V gene lookup returns CDR1 SNHLY and CDR2 FYNNEI. The CDR3 has 14 residues. CDR3 sequence reads: CASRAGGGTDTQYF. In nucleotides, the CDR3 is TGTGCCAGCAGGGCCGGGGGTGGCACAGATACGCAGTATTTT. Complete variable domain (other parts from reference TRBV2 and TRBJ2-3): EPEVTQTPSHQVTQMGQEVILRCVPISNHLYFYWYRQILGQKVEFLVSFYNNEISEKSEIFDDQFSVERPDGSNFTLKIRSTKLEDSAMYFCASRAGGGTDTQYFGPGTRLTVL.

The CDR3 DNA is TGTGCCAGCAGCGCCGGGGGGGGCAGTGGAAACACCATATATTTT. This gives the protein CASSAGGGSGNTIYF. The chain uses TRBV9 and TRBJ1-3; D is possibly TRBD1 (6 bases). The CDR3 sequence is 15 residues long. Deletions cut 3 bases from V and 3 bases from J, with 13 bases between. Looked up from germline, CDR1 is SGDLS and CDR2 is YYNGEE.

This chain connects TRBV28 to TRBJ2-5; tentative D call: TRBD1 (6 bases). Trimming took off 6 bases at V and 5 bases at J, with 19 bases between the two ends. The CDR3 spans 15 residues. The germline CDR1 and CDR2 sequences are MDHEN and SYDVKM. CDR3 in DNA: TGTGCCAGCAGCCGCGCAAGGACAGAGAAGGAGACCCAGTACTTC. The encoded protein is CASSRARTEKETQYF.

V usage is TRBV6-5 and J usage is TRBJ1-2, with TRBD1 identical over 8 bases. The CDR3 is 14 residues long. J lost 4 bases, V lost 7 bases, and 8 bases had no gene match. The germline CDR1 and CDR2 sequences are MNHEY and SVGAGI. CDR3: CASTDRGGGYGYTF. As DNA, the CDR3 is TGTGCCAGCACCGACAGGGGAGGAGGCTATGGCTACACCTTC.

The chain joins TRBV19 to TRBJ1-2; possibly TRBD1 for D (5 bases). The CDR3 is 12 residues long. V lost 7 bases to trimming and J lost 7 bases, with 13 bases between them. The germline V gene has CDR1 LNHDA and CDR2 SQIVND (reference sequence). CDR3 in DNA: TGTGCCAGTAAACAGGTGGAGGGTGGCTACACCTTC. Its protein product is CASKQVEGGYTF.

The chain carries TRBV30 and TRBJ1-2; tentatively, D is TRBD1 (5 bases). V lost 2 bases and J lost 6, with 10 bases in between. Germline values: CDR1 GTSNPN, CDR2 SVGIG (reference sequence). The CDR3 contains 12 residues. The CDR3 sequence is CAWSRDSNGYTF. The CDR3 region has the DNA TGTGCCTGGAGTAGAGACAGCAATGGCTACACCTTC.

The rearrangement joins TRBV2 to TRBJ2-4; 10 bases match TRBD2. The CDR3 has 14 amino acids. The V gene's germline CDR1 is SNHLY and CDR2 FYNNEI. V was clipped by 6 bases and J by 7 bases; unmatched bases: 6. The CDR3 DNA is TGTGCCAGCAGAGTCGGGACTAGCGTGAACATTCAGTACTTC. This encodes CASRVGTSVNIQYF.

V is TRBV11-1 and J is TRBJ2-3; D might be TRBD1 (5 bases). Per the germline V gene, CDR1 is SGHAT and CDR2 is FQDESV (reference sequence). This CDR3 region has 16 residues. Trimming cost V 6 bases and J 7 bases, with 23 bases left between them. CDR3 protein: CASSPAQGVKRNTQYF. DNA of the CDR3: TGTGCCAGCAGTCCCGCCCAAGGGGTAAAACGAAATACGCAGTATTTT.

The V and J genes are TRBV18 and TRBJ2-3; D is perhaps TRBD2 (6 bases). Germline assignment: CDR1 KGHSH and CDR2 LQKENI. V gave up 5 bases and J gave up 2 bases, with 20 bases separating them. The CDR3 is 17 residues long. The CDR3 sequence: CASSEQSGVSFTDTQYF. As DNA, the CDR3 is TGTGCCAGCTCAGAACAATCGGGGGTCTCTTTCACAGATACGCAGTATTTT.

The rearrangement uses TRBV19 and TRBJ1-5; possibly TRBD1 for D (6 bases). The CDR3 has 15 residues. Germline V gene data show CDR1 as LNHDA and CDR2 as SQIVND (reference sequence). V lost 1 base and J 2 bases, leaving 9 bases between the germline ends. This CDR3 is CASSIAGVGNQPQHF. CDR3 nucleotides: TGTGCCAGTAGTATAGCAGGGGTCGGCAATCAGCCCCAGCATTTT.

The rearrangement uses TRBV29-1 and TRBJ1-5; maybe TRBD1 (5 bases). Per germline, CDR1 SQVTM and CDR2 ANQGSEA. There are 13 residues in the CDR3. V was cut by 4 bases and J by 5 bases, with 12 bases left in between. The CDR3 nucleotides read TGCAGCGTTGCGGGGGTCGAAGATCAGCCCCAGCATTTT. Translated, it gives CSVAGVEDQPQHF.

The chain has TRBV12-5 and TRBJ2-3; TRBD1 agrees at 9 bases. Germline assignment: CDR1 LGHNT and CDR2 FRNRAP. The junction had 14 bases not matched to a gene; V was cut back by 5 bases and J by 5 bases. This CDR3 region has 17 residues. The CDR3 reads CASGPPPGQGPEDTQYF. In DNA, the CDR3 is TGTGCTAGTGGTCCCCCGCCGGGACAGGGTCCGGAAGATACGCAGTATTTT.

This rearrangement joins TRBV11-2 to TRBJ2-2; maybe TRBD2 (6 bases). Germline CDR1 SGHAT, CDR2 FQNNGV. This CDR3 comprises 13 residues. The V and J ends lost 7 bases and 6 bases respectively, with 12 bases between them. CDR3 nucleotides: TGTGCCAGCAACTCGGAGGGAGCCGGGGAGCTGTTTTTT. This translates into CASNSEGAGELFF.

This clone is termed medium-sized. The chain combines TRBV4-2 with TRBJ2-7, with unresolved D. CDR1 is LGHNA and CDR2 is YNFKEQ in the germline V gene. CDR3 length equals 13 residues. Trimming stripped 0 bases from V and 3 bases from J, with 6 bases between. The CDR3, as DNA: TGTGCCAGCAGCCAAGAGCCTATCTACGAGCAGTACTTC. Protein product: CASSQEPIYEQYF.

The chain combines TRBV14 with TRBJ2-7, with 7 positions matching TRBD1. CDR3 length equals 15 residues. Germline CDR1 reads SGHDN; CDR2 reads FVKESK. V shed 8 bases, J shed 3 bases, and the junction held 13 bases outside the gene matches. CDR3 nucleotide sequence: TGTGCCAGCCGGATACGGGACAGAGAGTTCTACGAGCAGTACTTC. This translates into CASRIRDREFYEQYF.

The chain joins TRBV4-2 to TRBJ2-5, with TRBD1 matching over 7 bases. Germline CDR1 reads LGHNA; CDR2 reads YNFKEQ. This CDR3 is 17 amino acids long. The V and J ends lost 4 bases and 2 bases, in that order; junction bases with no gene match: 13. This chain's CDR3 is CASSRPLRDSGQETQYF. The CDR3, as DNA: TGTGCCAGCAGCCGTCCACTTCGGGACAGCGGTCAAGAGACCCAGTACTTC.

This clone was seen a few times. CDR3 nucleotides: TGTGCCAGCAGCTGGGTATCCGGGACATTCAACTATGGCTACACCTTC. Its protein product is CASSWVSGTFNYGYTF. The chain carries TRBV7-2 and TRBJ1-2, with D possibly being TRBD1 (6 bases). The V gene's germline CDR1 is SGHTA and CDR2 FQGNSA. The CDR3 has 16 amino acids. Trimming stripped 4 bases from V and 2 bases from J, with 17 bases between.

This clone was picked up a small number of times. The CDR3 loop reads CSADRGFEQYF. For the CDR3, the DNA is TGCAGTGCTGACAGGGGGTTCGAGCAGTACTTC. This chain joins TRBV20-1 and TRBJ2-7; 9 bases fit TRBD1. Germline V lookup: CDR1 DFQATT, CDR2 SNEGSKA (reference sequence). Trimming cost V 5 bases and J 6 bases; bases outside gene matches: 2. This CDR3 has 11 amino acids.

In its sample, this clone was seen a few times. The V gene is TRBV18, the J gene TRBJ2-7, with D perhaps matching TRBD2 (6 bases). The CDR3 consists of 11 residues. Trimming shortened V by 3 bases and J by 6 bases, and 6 bases separated the two germline ends. Germline V gene sequence: CDR1 KGHSH, CDR2 LQKENI. The CDR3 region is CASSPGGEQYF. DNA of the CDR3: TGTGCCAGCTCACCCGGGGGCGAGCAGTACTTC.

This clone was counted at least ten times. The chain employs TRBV19 and TRBJ1-4, with 8 bases fitting TRBD1. V lost 7 bases to trimming and J lost 6 bases; unmatched junction nucleotides: 1. The CDR3 runs 12 residues. In germline, CDR1 is LNHDA, CDR2 SQIVND (reference sequence). CDR3 loop: CASTGGDEKLFF. CDR3 nucleotides: TGTGCCAGTACAGGGGGCGATGAAAAACTGTTTTTT.

V is TRBV23-1 and J is TRBJ1-1, with D unclear. Being an ORF, TRBV23-1 has a function that is uncertain. Trimming removed 7 bases from V and 5 bases from J, with 20 bases in between. This CDR3 region has 15 residues. CDR3 coding DNA: TGCGCCAGCACCTCATCGGGAGTTTTGGGGACTGAAGCTTTCTTT. Translating it yields CASTSSGVLGTEAFF.

The rearrangement uses TRBV27 and TRBJ2-5; TRBD1 aligns across 8 bases. Germline-derived CDR1 and CDR2 are MNHEY and SMNVEV (reference sequence). V lost 6 bases and J lost 7; bases outside the gene matches: 13. The CDR3 runs to 15 residues. CDR3 nucleotides: TGTGCCAGCAGGATGGGGTGGACAGGGTCTGGGACCCAGTACTTC. Amino acids: CASRMGWTGSGTQYF.

The rearrangement uses TRBV7-9 and TRBJ2-2; possible D gene TRBD1, 6 bases. Germline values: CDR1 SEHNR, CDR2 FQNEAQ (reference sequence). V lost 4 bases and J lost 1, with 13 bases in between. The CDR3 runs to 16 residues. The CDR3 sequence: CASSSPGTQNTGELFF. The CDR3 bases are TGTGCCAGCAGCTCACCCGGGACACAGAACACCGGGGAGCTGTTTTTT.

The chain has TRBV18 and TRBJ1-2; TRBD1 aligns across 12 bases. This CDR3 has 16 amino acids. CDR1 is KGHSH, CDR2 LQKENI, per germline. V was pared by 5 bases and J by 5 bases, with 9 bases of the junction left unmatched. The CDR3 loop reads CASSLTGTGGSYGYTF. The CDR3 nucleotides read TGTGCCAGCTCATTAACCGGGACAGGGGGCAGTTATGGCTACACCTTC.

The V call is TRBV28, the J call TRBJ2-4; perhaps TRBD2 as D (6 bases). The germline V and J ends were trimmed by 6 bases and 4 bases, with 13 bases remaining between them. The CDR3 is made up of 14 amino acids. Germline-derived CDR1 and CDR2 are MDHEN and SYDVKM. The CDR3 here is CASSIGSPKNIQYF. The CDR3, as DNA: TGTGCCAGCAGCATCGGGAGCCCGAAAAACATTCAGTACTTC.

This clone has more than one count but fewer than ten. The chain couples TRBV28 to TRBJ2-7; a weak D match, TRBD2 (6 bases). Germline V lookup: CDR1 MDHEN, CDR2 SYDVKM. The CDR3 totals 15 residues. The ends were cut back, 3 bases at V and 3 bases at J, with 15 bases in the middle. The CDR3 spells CASSFTSYYYYEQYF. The DNA for the CDR3 is TGTGCCAGCAGTTTTACTAGCTACTACTACTACGAGCAGTACTTC.

V is TRBV5-1 and J is TRBJ1-2; 7 bases fit TRBD1. From germline, CDR1 is SGHRS and CDR2 YFSETQ. The CDR3 contains 15 residues. Trimming took 5 bases from V and 3 from J; bases not matched to a gene: 10. This chain's CDR3 is CASSILQGYDYGYTF. CDR3 DNA: TGCGCCAGCAGTATACTACAGGGGTACGACTATGGCTACACCTTC.

The chain has TRBV24-1 and TRBJ1-2; no firm D call. CDR3 length: 14 residues. From germline, CDR1 is KGHDR and CDR2 SFDVKD. V was clipped by 1 base and J by 4 bases, with 9 bases between them. DNA for the CDR3: TGTGCCACCAGTGATTTTGGCCGATCCTATGGCTACACCTTC. It is translated as CATSDFGRSYGYTF.

The rearrangement uses TRBV5-1 and TRBJ2-1; a weak D match, TRBD2 (6 bases). The ends were cut back, 4 bases at V and 0 bases at J, with 17 bases in the middle. Germline CDR1 SGHRS, CDR2 YFSETQ. The CDR3 extends over 17 amino acids. In nucleotides, the CDR3 is TGCGCCAGCAGCGCGGGGATGCGGCCCAGCTCCTACAATGAGCAGTTCTTC. Translating gives CASSAGMRPSSYNEQFF.